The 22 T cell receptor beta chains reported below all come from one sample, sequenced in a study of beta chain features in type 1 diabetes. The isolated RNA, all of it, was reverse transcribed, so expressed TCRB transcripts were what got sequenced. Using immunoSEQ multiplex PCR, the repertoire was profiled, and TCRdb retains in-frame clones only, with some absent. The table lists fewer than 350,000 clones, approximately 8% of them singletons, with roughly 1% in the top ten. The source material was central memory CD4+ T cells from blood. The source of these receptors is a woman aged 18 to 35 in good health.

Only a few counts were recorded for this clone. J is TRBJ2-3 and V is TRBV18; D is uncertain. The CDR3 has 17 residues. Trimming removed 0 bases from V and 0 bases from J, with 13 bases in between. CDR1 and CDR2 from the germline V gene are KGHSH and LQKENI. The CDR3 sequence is CASSPPLDWASTDTQYF. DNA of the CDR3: TGTGCCAGCTCACCACCCCTTGACTGGGCTAGCACAGATACGCAGTATTTT.

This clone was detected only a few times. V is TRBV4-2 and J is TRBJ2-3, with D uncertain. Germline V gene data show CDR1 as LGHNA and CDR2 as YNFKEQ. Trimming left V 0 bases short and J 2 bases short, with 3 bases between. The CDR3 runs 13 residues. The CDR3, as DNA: TGTGCCAGCAGCCAAGACACCACAGATACGCAGTATTTT. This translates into CASSQDTTDTQYF.

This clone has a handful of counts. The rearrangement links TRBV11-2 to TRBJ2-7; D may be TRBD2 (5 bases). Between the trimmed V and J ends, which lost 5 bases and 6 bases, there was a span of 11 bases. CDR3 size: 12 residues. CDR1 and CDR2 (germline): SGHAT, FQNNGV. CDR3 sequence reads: CASSTSGFEQYV. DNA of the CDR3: TGTGCCAGCAGCACCTCGGGGTTCGAGCAGTACGTC.

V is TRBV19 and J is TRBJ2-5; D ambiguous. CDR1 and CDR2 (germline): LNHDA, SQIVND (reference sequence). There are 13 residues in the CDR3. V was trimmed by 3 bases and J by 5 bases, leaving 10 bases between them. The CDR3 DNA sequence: TGTGCCAGTAGTATCGGTTTTGGCGAGACCCAGTACTTC. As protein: CASSIGFGETQYF. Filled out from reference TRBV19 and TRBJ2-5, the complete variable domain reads DGGITQSPKYLFRKEGQNVTLSCEQNLNHDAMYWYRQDPGQGLRLIYYSQIVNDFQKGDIAEGYSVSREKKESFPLTVTSAQKNPTAFYLCASSIGFGETQYFGPGTRLLVL.

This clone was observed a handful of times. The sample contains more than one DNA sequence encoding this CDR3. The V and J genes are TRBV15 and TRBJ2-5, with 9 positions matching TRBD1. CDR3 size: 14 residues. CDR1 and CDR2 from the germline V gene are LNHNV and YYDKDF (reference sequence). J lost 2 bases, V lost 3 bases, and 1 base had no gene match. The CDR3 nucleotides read TGTGCCACCAGCAGGGACAGGGGACAAGAGACCCAGTACTTC. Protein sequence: CATSRDRGQETQYF.

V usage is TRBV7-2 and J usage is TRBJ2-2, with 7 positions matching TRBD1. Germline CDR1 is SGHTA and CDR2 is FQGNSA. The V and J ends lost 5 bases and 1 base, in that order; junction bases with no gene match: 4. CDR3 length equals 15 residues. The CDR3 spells CASSRGQKNTGELFF. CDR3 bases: TGTGCCAGCAGCCGGGGACAGAAGAACACCGGGGAGCTGTTTTTT.

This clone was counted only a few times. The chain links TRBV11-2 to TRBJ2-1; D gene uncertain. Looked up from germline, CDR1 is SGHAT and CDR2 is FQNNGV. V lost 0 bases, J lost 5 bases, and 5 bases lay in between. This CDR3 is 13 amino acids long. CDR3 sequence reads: CASSLDLDNEQFF. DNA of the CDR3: TGTGCCAGCAGCTTAGATTTGGACAATGAGCAGTTCTTC.

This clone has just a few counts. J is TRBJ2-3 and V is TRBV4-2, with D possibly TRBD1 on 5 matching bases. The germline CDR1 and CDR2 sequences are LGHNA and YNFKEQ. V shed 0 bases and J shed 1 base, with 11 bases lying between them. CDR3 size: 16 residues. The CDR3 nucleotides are TGTGCCAGCAGCCAAGAGGGGCTGCGAGGCACAGATACGCAGTATTTT. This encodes CASSQEGLRGTDTQYF.

The CDR3 bases are TGTGCCAGCACCCGGCGGGGGATTGGTGGCTACACCTTC. Protein sequence: CASTRRGIGGYTF. The chain joins TRBV5-6 to TRBJ1-2; the D gene is possibly TRBD1 (5 bases). The V gene's germline CDR1 is SGHDT and CDR2 YYEEEE. The length of the CDR3 is 13 residues. Deletions cut 6 bases from V and 7 bases from J, with 16 bases between.

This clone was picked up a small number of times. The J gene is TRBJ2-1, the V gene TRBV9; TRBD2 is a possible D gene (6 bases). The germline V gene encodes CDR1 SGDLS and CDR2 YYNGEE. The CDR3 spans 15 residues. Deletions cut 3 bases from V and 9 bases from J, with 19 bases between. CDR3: CASSAPGSGYLEQFF. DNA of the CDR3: TGTGCCAGCAGCGCGCCGGGTAGCGGCTATCTTGAGCAGTTCTTC. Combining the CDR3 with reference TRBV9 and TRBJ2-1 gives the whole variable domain DSGVTQTPKHLITATGQRVTLRCSPRSGDLSVYWYQQSLDQGLQFLIQYYNGEERAKGNILERFSAQQFPDLHSELNLSSLELGDSALYFCASSAPGSGYLEQFFGPGTRLTVL.

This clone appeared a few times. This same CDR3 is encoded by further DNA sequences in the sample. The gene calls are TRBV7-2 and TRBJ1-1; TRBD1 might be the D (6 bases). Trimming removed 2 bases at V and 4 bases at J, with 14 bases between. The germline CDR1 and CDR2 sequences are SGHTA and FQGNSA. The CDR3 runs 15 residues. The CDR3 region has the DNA TGTGCCAGCAGCTTAATATACGGGGGCGGCACTGAAGCTTTCTTT. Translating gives CASSLIYGGGTEAFF. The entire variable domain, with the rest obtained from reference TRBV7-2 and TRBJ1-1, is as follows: GAGVSQSPSNKVTEKGKDVELRCDPISGHTALYWYRQSLGQGLEFLIYFQGNSAPDKSGLPSDRFSAERTGGSVSTLTIQRTQQEDSAVYLCASSLIYGGGTEAFFGQGTRLTVV.

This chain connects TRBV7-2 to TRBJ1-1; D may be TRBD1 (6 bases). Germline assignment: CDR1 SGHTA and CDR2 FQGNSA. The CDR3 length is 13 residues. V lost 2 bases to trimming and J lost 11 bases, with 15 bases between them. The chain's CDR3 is CASSLYREGKAFF. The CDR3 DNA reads TGTGCCAGCAGCTTATACAGGGAAGGGAAGGCTTTCTTT.

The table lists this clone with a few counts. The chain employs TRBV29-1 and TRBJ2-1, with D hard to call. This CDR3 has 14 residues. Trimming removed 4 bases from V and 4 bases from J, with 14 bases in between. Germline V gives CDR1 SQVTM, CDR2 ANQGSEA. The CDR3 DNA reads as TGCAGCGTTGGCAGCTCCAAATTTTACAATGAGCAGTTCTTC. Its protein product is CSVGSSKFYNEQFF.

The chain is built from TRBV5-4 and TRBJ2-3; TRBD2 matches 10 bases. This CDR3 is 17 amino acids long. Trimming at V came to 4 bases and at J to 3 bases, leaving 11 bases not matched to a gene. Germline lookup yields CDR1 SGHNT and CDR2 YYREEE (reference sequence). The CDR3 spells CASSRGGLAGGTDTQYF. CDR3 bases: TGTGCCAGCAGCCGCGGAGGTTTAGCGGGAGGAACAGATACGCAGTATTTT.

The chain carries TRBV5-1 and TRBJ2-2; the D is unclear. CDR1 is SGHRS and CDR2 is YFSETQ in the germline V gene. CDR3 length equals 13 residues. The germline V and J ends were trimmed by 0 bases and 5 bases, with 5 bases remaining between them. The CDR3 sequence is CASSLEITGELFF. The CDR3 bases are TGCGCCAGCAGCTTGGAAATTACCGGGGAGCTGTTTTTT.

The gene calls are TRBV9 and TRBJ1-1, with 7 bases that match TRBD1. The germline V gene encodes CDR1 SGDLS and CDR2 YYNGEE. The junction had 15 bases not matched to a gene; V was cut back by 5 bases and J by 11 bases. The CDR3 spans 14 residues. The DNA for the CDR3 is TGTGCCAGCAGTTACGGGATGAGTGACAGGGTGGCTTTCTTT. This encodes CASSYGMSDRVAFF. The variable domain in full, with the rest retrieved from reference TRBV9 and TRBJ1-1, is DSGVTQTPKHLITATGQRVTLRCSPRSGDLSVYWYQQSLDQGLQFLIQYYNGEERAKGNILERFSAQQFPDLHSELNLSSLELGDSALYFCASSYGMSDRVAFFGQGTRLTVV.

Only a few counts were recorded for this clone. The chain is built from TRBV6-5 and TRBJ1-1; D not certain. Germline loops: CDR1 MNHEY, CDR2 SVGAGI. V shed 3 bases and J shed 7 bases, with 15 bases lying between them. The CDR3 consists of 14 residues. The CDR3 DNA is TGTGCCAGCAGTTATCTTAATGAAGAGGATGAAGCTTTCTTT. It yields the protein CASSYLNEEDEAFF.

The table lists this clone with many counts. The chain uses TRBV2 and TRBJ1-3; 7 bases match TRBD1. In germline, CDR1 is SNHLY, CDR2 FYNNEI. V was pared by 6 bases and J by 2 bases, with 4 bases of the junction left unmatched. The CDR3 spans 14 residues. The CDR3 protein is CASSQDRAGNTIYF. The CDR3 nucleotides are TGTGCCAGCAGCCAAGACAGGGCTGGAAACACCATATATTTT.

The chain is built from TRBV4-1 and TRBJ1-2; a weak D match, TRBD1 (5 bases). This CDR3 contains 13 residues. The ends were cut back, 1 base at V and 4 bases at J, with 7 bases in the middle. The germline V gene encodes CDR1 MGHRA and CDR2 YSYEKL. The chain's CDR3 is CASSQGQGYGYTF. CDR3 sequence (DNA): TGCGCCAGCAGCCAAGGGCAGGGCTATGGCTACACCTTC.

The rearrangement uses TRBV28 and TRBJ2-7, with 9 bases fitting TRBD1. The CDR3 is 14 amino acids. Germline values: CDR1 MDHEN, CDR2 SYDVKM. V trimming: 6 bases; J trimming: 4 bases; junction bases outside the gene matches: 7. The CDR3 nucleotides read TGTGCCAGCAGCCTCGACAGGGGGTTATACGAGCAGTACGTC. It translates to CASSLDRGLYEQYV.

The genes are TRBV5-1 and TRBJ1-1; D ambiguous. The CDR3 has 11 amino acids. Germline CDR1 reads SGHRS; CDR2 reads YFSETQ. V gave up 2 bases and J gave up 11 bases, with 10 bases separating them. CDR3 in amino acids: CASSFEGGAFF. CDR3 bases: TGCGCCAGCAGCTTCGAGGGAGGTGCTTTCTTT.

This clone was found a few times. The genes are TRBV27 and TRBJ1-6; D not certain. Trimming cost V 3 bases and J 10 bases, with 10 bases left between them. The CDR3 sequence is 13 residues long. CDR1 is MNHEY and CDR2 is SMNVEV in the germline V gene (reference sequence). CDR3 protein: CASSLRAGSPLHF. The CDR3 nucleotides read TGTGCCAGCAGTTTGAGGGCTGGCTCACCCCTCCACTTT.